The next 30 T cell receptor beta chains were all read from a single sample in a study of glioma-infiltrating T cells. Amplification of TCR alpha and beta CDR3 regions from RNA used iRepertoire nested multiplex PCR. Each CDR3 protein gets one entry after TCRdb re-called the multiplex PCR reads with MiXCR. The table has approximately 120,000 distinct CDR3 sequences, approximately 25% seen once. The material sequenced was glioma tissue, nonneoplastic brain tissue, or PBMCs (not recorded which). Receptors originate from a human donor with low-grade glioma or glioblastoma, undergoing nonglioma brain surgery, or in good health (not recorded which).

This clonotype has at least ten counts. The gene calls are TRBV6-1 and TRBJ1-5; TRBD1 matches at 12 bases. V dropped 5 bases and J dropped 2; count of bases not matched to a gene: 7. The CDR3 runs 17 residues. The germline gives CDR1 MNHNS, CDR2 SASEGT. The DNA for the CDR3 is TGTGCCAGCAGTCCCGGGACAGGGGGCGGTGGCAATCAGCCCCAGCATTTT. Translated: CASSPGTGGGGNQPQHF.

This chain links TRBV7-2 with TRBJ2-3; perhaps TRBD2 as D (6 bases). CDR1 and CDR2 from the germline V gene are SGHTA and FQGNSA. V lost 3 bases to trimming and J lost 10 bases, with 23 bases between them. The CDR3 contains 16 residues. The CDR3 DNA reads TGTGCCAGCAGCTTTGAGGGAAGCGGGTTCTATGTGGCGCAGTATTTT. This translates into CASSFEGSGFYVAQYF.

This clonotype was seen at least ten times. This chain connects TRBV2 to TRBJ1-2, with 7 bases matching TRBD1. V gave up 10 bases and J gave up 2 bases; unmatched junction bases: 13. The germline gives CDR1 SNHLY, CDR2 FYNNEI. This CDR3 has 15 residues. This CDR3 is CATTRLQGKNYGYTF. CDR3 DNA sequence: TGTGCCACCACAAGACTACAGGGGAAGAACTATGGCTACACCTTC.

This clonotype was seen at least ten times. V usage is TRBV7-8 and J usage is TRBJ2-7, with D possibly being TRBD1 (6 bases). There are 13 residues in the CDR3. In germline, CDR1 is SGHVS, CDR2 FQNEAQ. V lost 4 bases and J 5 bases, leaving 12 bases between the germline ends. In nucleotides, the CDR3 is TGTGCCAGCAGCTCAACAGGGTTTCACGAGCAGTACTTC. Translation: CASSSTGFHEQYF.

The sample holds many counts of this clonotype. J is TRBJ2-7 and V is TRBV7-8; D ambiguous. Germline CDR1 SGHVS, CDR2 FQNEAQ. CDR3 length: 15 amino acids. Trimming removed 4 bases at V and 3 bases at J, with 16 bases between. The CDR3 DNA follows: TGTGCCAGCAGCTCCAAGATGGGTGTGGACTACGAGCAGTACTTC. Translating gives CASSSKMGVDYEQYF.

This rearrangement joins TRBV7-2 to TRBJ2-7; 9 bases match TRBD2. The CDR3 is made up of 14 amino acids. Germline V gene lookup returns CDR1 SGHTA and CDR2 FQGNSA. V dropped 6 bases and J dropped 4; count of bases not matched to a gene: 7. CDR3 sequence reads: CASRILAGVYEQYF. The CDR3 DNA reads TGTGCCAGCAGAATACTAGCGGGCGTATACGAGCAGTACTTC. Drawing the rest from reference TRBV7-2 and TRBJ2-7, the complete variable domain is GAGVSQSPSNKVTEKGKDVELRCDPISGHTALYWYRQSLGQGLEFLIYFQGNSAPDKSGLPSDRFSAERTGGSVSTLTIQRTQQEDSAVYLCASRILAGVYEQYFGPGTRLTVT.

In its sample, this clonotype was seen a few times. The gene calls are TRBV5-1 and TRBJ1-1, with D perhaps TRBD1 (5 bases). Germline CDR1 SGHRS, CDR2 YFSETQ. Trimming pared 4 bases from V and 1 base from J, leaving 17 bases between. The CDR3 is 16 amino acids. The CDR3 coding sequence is TGCGCCAGCAGCGTCGATCCGGGACGTCCGAACACTGAAGCTTTCTTT. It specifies CASSVDPGRPNTEAFF.

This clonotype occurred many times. The CDR3 sequence is CASSESLGEQYF. For the CDR3, the DNA is TGTGCCAGCAGTGAAAGTCTCGGCGAGCAGTACTTC. V gene TRBV6-1 combines with J gene TRBJ2-7, with unresolved D. The V end was cut by 2 bases, the J end by 6 bases, with 8 bases between. From germline, CDR1 is MNHNS and CDR2 SASEGT. CDR3 length: 12 residues.

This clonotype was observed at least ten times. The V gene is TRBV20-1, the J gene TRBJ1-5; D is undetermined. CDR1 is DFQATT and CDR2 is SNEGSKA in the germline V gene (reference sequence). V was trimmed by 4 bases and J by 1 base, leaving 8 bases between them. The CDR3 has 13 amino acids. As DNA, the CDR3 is TGCAGTGCTACTCCCTGGAGCAATCAGCCCCAGCATTTT. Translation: CSATPWSNQPQHF.

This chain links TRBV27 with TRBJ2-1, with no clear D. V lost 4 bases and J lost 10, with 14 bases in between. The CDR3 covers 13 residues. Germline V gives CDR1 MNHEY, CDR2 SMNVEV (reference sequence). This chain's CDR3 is CASSSAALLEQFF. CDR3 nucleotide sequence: TGTGCCAGCAGTTCTGCGGCCCTCCTCGAGCAGTTCTTC.

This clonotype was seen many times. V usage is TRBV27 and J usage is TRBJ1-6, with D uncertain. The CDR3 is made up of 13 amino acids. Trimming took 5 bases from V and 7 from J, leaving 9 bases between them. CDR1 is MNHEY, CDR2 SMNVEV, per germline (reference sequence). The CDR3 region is CASSTSGNSPLHF. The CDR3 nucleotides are TGTGCCAGCAGTACATCCGGGAATTCACCCCTCCACTTT.

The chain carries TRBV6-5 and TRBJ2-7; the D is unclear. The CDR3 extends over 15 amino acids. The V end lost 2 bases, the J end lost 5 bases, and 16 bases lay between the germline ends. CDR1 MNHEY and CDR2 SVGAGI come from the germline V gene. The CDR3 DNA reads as TGTGCCAGCAGTTACCAGCCGGTTAGGGCCAACGAGCAGTACTTC. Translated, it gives CASSYQPVRANEQYF.

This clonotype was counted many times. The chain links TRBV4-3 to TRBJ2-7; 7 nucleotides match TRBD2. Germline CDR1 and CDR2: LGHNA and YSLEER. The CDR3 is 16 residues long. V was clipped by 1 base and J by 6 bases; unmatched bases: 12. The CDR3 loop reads CASSQGRGSSRSEQYF. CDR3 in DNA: TGCGCCAGCAGCCAAGGGCGGGGGAGTTCCCGATCCGAGCAGTACTTC.

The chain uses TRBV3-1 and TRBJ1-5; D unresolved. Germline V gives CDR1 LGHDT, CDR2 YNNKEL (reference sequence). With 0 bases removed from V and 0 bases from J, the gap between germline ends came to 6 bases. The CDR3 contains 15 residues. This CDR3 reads CASSQDARSNQPQHF. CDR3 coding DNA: TGTGCCAGCAGCCAAGATGCCCGTAGCAATCAGCCCCAGCATTTT.

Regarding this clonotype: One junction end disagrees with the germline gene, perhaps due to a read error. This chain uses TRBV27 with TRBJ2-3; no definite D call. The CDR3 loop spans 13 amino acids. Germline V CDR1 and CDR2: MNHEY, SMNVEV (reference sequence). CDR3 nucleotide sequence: TGTGCCTGCCGGAAAACCGACACAGATACGGAGTATTTT. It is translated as CACRKTDTDTEYF.

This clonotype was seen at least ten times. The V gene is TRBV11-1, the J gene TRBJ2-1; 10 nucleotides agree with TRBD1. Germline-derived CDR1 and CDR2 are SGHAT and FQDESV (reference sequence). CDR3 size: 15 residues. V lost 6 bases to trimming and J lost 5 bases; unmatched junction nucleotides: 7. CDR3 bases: TGTGCCAGCAGTCATACCGGGACAGGGGACAATGAGCAGTTCTTC. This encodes CASSHTGTGDNEQFF.

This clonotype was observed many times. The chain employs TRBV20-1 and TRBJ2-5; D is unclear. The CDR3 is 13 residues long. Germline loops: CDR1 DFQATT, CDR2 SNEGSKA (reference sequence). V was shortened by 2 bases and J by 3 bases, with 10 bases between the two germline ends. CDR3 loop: CSARSTAKETQYF. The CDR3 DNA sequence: TGCAGTGCTAGAAGCACAGCTAAAGAGACCCAGTACTTC.

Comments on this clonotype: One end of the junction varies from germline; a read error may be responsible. The CDR3: CASSVAGRATDKQYF. The CDR3 DNA reads as TGTGCCAGCAGCGTAGCCGGGAGGGCCACAGATAAGCAGTATTTT. The chain uses TRBV9 and TRBJ2-3; 8 bases match TRBD2. The V gene's germline CDR1 is SGDLS and CDR2 YYNGEE. The CDR3 is 15 amino acids.

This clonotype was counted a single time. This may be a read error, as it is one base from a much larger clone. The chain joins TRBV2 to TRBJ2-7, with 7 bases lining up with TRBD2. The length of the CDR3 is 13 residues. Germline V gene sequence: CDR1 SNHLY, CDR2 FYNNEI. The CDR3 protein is CASSEGRDYGQYF. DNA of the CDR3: TGTGCCAGCAGTGAAGGCAGGGACTACGGGCAGTACTTC.

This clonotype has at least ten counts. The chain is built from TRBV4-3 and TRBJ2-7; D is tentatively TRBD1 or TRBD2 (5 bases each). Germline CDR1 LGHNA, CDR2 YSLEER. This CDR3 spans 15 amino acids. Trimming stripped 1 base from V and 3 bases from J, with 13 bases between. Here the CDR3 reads CASSQALGERYEQYF. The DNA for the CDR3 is TGCGCCAGCAGCCAAGCGCTAGGGGAGCGCTACGAGCAGTACTTC.

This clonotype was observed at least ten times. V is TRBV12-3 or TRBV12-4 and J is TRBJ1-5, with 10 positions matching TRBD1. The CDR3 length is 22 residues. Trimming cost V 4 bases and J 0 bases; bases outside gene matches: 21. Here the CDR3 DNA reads TGTGCCAGCAGTTGGAGGGTTGCTTTCAGGACAGGGGGTGTGGGTAGCAATCAGCCCCAGCATTTT. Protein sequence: CASSWRVAFRTGGVGSNQPQHF.

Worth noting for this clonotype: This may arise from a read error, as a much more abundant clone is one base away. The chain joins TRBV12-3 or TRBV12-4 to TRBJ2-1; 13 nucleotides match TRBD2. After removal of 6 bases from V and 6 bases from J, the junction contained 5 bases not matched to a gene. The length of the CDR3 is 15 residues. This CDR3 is CASRFGTSGVNEQFF. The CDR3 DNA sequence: TGTGCCAGCAGATTCGGGACTAGCGGGGTCAATGAGCAGTTCTTC.

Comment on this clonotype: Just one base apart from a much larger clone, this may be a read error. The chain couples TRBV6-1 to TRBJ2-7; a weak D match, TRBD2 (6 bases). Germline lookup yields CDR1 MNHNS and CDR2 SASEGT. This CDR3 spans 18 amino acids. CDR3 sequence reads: CASSVGFWRLAADFERYF. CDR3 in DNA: TGTGCCAGCAGTGTCGGTTTCTGGCGATTAGCGGCAGACTTTGAGCGGTACTTC.

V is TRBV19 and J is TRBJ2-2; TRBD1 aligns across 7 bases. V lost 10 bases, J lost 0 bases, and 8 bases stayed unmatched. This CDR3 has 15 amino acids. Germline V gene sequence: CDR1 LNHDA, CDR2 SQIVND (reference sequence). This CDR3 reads CATKLQGANTGELFF. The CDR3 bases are TGTGCCACCAAACTCCAGGGGGCGAACACCGGGGAGCTGTTTTTT.

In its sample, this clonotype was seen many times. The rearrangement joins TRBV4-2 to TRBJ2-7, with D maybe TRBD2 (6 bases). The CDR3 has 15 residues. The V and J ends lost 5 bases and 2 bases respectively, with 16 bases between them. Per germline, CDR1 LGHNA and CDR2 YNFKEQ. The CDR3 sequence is CASSLRLVGPYEQYF. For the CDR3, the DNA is TGTGCCAGCAGCTTACGACTAGTGGGGCCCTACGAGCAGTACTTC.

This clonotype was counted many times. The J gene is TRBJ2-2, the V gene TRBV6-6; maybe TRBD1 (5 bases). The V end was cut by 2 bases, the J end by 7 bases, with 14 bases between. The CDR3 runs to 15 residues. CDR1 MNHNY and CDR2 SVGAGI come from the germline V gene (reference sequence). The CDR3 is CASSYVRVDHGELFF. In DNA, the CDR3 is TGTGCCAGCAGTTACGTCAGGGTGGATCACGGGGAGCTGTTTTTT.

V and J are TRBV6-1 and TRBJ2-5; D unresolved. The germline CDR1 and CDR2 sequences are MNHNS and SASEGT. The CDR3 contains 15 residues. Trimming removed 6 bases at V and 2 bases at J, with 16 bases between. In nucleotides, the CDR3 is TGTGCCAGCAGCCTCGAAGGAGAGTTTCAAGAGACCCAGTACTTC. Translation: CASSLEGEFQETQYF.

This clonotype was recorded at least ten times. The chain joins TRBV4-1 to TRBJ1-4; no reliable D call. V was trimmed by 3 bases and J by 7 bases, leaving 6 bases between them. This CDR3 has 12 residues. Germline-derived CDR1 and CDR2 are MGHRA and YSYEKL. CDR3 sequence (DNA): TGCGCCAGCAGCCATCAGGTTGAAAAACTGTTTTTT. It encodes CASSHQVEKLFF.

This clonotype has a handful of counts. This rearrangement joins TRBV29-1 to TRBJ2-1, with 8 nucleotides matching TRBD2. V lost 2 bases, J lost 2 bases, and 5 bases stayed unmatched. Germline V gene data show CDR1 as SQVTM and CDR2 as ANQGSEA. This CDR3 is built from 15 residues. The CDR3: CSVEPAGATYNEQFF. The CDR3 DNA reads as TGCAGCGTTGAACCAGCGGGAGCGACCTACAATGAGCAGTTCTTC.

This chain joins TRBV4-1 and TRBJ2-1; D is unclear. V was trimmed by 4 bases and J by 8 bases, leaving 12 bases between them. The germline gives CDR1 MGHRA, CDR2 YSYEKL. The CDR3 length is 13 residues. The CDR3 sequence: CASSRPPDDEQFF. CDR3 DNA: TGCGCCAGCAGCCGACCCCCCGATGATGAGCAGTTCTTC.